This TCR beta chain was sequenced for a study of regulatory T cells in long-lasting Graves disease. The CDR3 is 19 amino acids. Germline values: CDR1 LGHNA, CDR2 YNFKEQ. V was pared by 2 bases and J by 1 base, with 21 bases between. Combining iRepertoire HTBI primers with Arm-PCR of CDR3 regions, the authors built TCR beta libraries. MiXCR, run by TCRdb on the multiplex PCR reads, gives a single entry per CDR3 protein. The table lists more than 300,000 distinct CDR3 sequences, about 19% of them singletons. This clonotype came up a few times. Time point specified: persistent/refractory GD, antithyroid drugs over 5 years with positive TRAb. PBMC-extracted RNA yielded the TCR library.

This TCR was sampled from a female donor with Graves disease. The chain links TRBV4-2 to TRBJ2-4; tentative D call: TRBD2 (5 bases). Specimen: peripheral blood mononuclear cells (PBMCs), collected when the disease was refractory, from a patient treated with antithyroid drugs. This CDR3 is CASSQHRGKGVRAKNIQYF. CDR3 coding DNA: TGTGCCAGCAGCCAACACAGAGGGAAAGGCGTTCGGGCCAAAAACATTCAGTACTTC.